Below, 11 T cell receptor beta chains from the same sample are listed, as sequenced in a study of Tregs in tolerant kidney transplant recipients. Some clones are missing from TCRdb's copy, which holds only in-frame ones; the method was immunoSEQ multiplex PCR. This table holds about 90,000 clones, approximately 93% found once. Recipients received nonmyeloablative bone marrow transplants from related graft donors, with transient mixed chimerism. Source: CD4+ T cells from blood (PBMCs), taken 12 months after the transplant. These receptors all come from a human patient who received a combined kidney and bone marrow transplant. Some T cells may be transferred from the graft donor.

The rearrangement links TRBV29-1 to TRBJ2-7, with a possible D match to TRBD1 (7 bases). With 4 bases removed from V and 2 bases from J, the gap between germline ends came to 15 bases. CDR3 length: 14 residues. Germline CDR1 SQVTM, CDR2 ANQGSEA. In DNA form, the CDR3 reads TGCAGCGTTGTATTACAGGGGAGGCCCTACGAGCAGTACTTC. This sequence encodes CSVVLQGRPYEQYF.

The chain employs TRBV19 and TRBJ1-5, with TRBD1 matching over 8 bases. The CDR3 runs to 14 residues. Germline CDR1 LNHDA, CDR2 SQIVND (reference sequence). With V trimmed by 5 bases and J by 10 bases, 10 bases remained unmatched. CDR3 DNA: TGTGCCAGTAGTGGGACAGGTCCTTCCGGTCCCCAGCATTTT. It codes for CASSGTGPSGPQHF.

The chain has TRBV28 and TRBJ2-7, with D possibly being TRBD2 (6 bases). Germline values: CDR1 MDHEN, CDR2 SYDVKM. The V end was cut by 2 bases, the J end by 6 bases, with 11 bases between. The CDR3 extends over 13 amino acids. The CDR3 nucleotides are TGTGCCAGCAGTTTACCAGGGACTTTCGAGCAGTACTTC. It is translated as CASSLPGTFEQYF.

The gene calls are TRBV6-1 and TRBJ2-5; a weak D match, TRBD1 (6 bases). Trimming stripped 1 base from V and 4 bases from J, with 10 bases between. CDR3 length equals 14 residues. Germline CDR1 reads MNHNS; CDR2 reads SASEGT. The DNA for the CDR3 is TGTGCCAGCAGTGAAGACAGGGTATTAGAGACCCAGTACTTC. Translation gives CASSEDRVLETQYF.

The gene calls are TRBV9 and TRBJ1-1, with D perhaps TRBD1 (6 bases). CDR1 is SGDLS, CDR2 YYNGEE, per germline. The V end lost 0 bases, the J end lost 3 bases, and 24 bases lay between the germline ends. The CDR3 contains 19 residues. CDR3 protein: CASSVATEDSQGTHTEAFF. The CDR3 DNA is TGTGCCAGCAGCGTAGCTACCGAGGACAGCCAAGGGACCCACACTGAAGCTTTCTTT.

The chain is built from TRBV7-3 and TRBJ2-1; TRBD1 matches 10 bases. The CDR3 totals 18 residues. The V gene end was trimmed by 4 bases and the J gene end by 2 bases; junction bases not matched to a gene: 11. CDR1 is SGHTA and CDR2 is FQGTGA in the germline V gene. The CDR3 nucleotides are TGTGCCAGCAGCTCACAAGGGGCCGGGACAGGGGCCTACAATGAGCAGTTCTTC. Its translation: CASSSQGAGTGAYNEQFF. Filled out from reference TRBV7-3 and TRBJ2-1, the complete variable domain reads GAGVSQTPSNKVTEKGKYVELRCDPISGHTALYWYRQSLGQGPEFLIYFQGTGAADDSGLPNDRFFAVRPEGSVSTLKIQRTERGDSAVYLCASSSQGAGTGAYNEQFFGPGTRLTVL.

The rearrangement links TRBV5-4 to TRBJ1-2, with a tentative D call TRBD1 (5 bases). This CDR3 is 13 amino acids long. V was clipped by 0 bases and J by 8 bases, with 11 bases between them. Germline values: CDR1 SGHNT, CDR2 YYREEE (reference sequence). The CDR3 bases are TGTGCCAGCAGCTTGGCCGGGGGGTACGGCTACACCTTC. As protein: CASSLAGGYGYTF. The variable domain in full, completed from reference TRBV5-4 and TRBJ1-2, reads ETGVTQSPTHLIKTRGQQVTLRCSSQSGHNTVSWYQQALGQGPQFIFQYYREEENGRGNFPPRFSGLQFPNYSSELNVNALELDDSALYLCASSLAGGYGYTFGSGTRLTVV.

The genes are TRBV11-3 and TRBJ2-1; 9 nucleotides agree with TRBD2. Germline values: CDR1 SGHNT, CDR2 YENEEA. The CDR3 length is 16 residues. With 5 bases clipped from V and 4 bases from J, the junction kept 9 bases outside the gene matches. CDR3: CASSPRGTSSYNEQFF. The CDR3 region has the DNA TGTGCCAGCAGCCCCCGGGGGACTAGCAGTTACAATGAGCAGTTCTTC.

The CDR3 loop reads CASSHLRLAGDTDTQYF. CDR3 coding DNA: TGCGCCAGCAGCCATCTGAGACTAGCGGGGGACACAGATACGCAGTATTTT. The rearrangement links TRBV4-1 to TRBJ2-3; 12 bases are shared with TRBD2. Germline V gives CDR1 MGHRA, CDR2 YSYEKL. Germline trimming cut 3 bases from V and 2 bases from J; bases unmatched to any gene: 6. The CDR3 sequence is 17 residues long.

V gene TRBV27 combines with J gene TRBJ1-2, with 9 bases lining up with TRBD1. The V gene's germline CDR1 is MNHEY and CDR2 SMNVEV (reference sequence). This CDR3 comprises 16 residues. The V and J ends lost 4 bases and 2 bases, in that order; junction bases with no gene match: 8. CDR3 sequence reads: CASSSTRGQGNYGYTF. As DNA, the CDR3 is TGTGCCAGCAGTTCAACCAGGGGACAGGGCAACTATGGCTACACCTTC.

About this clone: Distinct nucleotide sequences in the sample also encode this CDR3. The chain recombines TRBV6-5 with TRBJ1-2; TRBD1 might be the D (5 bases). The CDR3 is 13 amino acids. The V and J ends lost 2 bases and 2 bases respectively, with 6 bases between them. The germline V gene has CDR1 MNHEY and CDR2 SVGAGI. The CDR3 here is CASSYDRNYGYTF. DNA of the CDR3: TGTGCCAGCAGTTACGACAGAAACTATGGCTACACCTTC.